In its sample, the clone carrying this T cell receptor (beta chain) was seen many times. As for time point: newly diagnosed GD, antithyroid drugs for less than 3 months. From RNA extracted from PBMCs, the TCR library was made. These data originate in a study of regulatory T cells in long-lasting Graves disease. Trimming removed 4 bases from V and 8 bases from J, with 9 bases in between. The CDR3 extends over 12 amino acids. Germline CDR1 reads SGHVS; CDR2 reads FQNEAQ. For TCR beta, libraries came from iRepertoire HTBI primers and Arm-PCR of CDR3 regions. MiXCR, run by TCRdb on the multiplex PCR reads, gives a single entry per CDR3 protein. This sample has around 250,000 distinct CDR3 sequences, with about 20% found just once. These data were also filed under a second study, of T cells in Graves' hyperthyroidism and ophthalmopathy.

The material was peripheral blood mononuclear cells (PBMCs), obtained at new diagnosis, from a patient treated with antithyroid drugs. This chain uses TRBV7-8 with TRBJ2-1; D unclear. This TCR was sampled from a woman in her twenties or thirties with Graves disease. CDR3 residues: CASSSGKYEQFF. CDR3 sequence (DNA): TGTGCCAGCAGCTCAGGCAAGTATGAGCAGTTCTTC.